This entry lists 30 T cell receptor beta chains sequenced from one sample in a study of CD8 T cells in ankylosing spondylitis. One entry per CDR3 protein, called by TCRdb with MiXCR from the 5' RACE reads. Among about 92,000 distinct CDR3 sequences listed, roughly 10% were seen once. Material for sequencing was blood, either unsorted or a sorted T cell fraction (not recorded which). The origin of the receptors is a male donor with ankylosing spondylitis or in good health (not recorded which).

This clonotype was found many times. This rearrangement joins TRBV12-3 or TRBV12-4 to TRBJ2-3; 11 nucleotides line up with TRBD2. V was pared by 6 bases and J by 2 bases, with 7 bases of the junction left unmatched. The CDR3 loop spans 16 amino acids. For the CDR3, the DNA is TGTGCCAGCAGACCCGGGACTAGCGGCCTCACAGATACGCAGTATTTT. Amino acid sequence: CASRPGTSGLTDTQYF.

In the case of this clonotype: This may be a read error: a much more frequent sequence differs by one nucleotide. J is TRBJ1-1 and V is TRBV21-1. TRBV21-1 has pseudogene status. This CDR3 spans 18 amino acids. The CDR3 is CASSKEGGEGPDHTEAFF. In DNA form, the CDR3 reads TGTGCCAGCAGCAAAGAGGGTGGGGAGGGGCCCGATCACACTGAAGCTTTCTTT.

This clonotype showed up just a few times. The J gene is TRBJ2-1, the V gene TRBV11-2, with 13 bases fitting TRBD2. The trim removed 5 bases at V and 4 bases at J, leaving 11 bases unmatched. CDR1 is SGHAT, CDR2 FQNNGV, per germline. CDR3 length equals 18 residues. Here the CDR3 reads CASSKGLAGSRGYNEQFF. The CDR3 nucleotides are TGTGCCAGCAGCAAGGGACTAGCGGGGTCTCGAGGGTACAATGAGCAGTTCTTC.

This clonotype showed up many times. Compared with germline, one end of the junction differs, possibly owing to a read error. The chain employs TRBV7-7 and TRBJ2-5; D call uncertain. The CDR3 consists of 14 residues. Germline V lookup: CDR1 SSHAT, CDR2 FNYEAQ (reference sequence). The CDR3 DNA sequence: TGTGCTAGCAGCCCAAGAGGCTCCCAAGAGACCCAGTACTTC. Translated, it gives CASSPRGSQETQYF.

The chain employs TRBV13 and TRBJ1-1; maybe TRBD1 (6 bases). CDR3 length: 13 residues. V was shortened by 6 bases and J by 4 bases, with 12 bases between the two germline ends. Per germline, CDR1 PRHDT and CDR2 FYEKMQ (reference sequence). The DNA of the CDR3 is TGTGCCAGCAGTCAGGGGCTCTCCACTGAAGCTTTCTTT. Translated: CASSQGLSTEAFF.

The chain joins TRBV6-2 or TRBV6-3 to TRBJ2-3; D perhaps matches TRBD1 (6 bases). The CDR3 covers 15 residues. CDR1 and CDR2 from the germline V gene are MNHEY and SVGEGT. The ends were cut back, 0 bases at V and 1 base at J, with 8 bases in the middle. The CDR3 protein is CASSYSQGRTDTQYF. Here the CDR3 DNA reads TGTGCCAGCAGTTACTCACAGGGACGCACAGATACGCAGTATTTT.

This clonotype was counted ten times or more. This chain connects TRBV5-1 to TRBJ2-7, with TRBD1 matching 7 bases. V lost 3 bases and J lost 5; bases outside the gene matches: 11. CDR3 length: 15 amino acids. From germline, CDR1 is SGHRS and CDR2 YFSETQ. CDR3 amino acids: CASSSQGGELNEQYF. DNA of the CDR3: TGCGCCAGCAGCTCTCAAGGGGGCGAATTGAACGAGCAGTACTTC.

This clonotype has at least ten counts. This chain connects TRBV28 to TRBJ2-7; no reliable D call. The CDR3 is 15 residues long. Germline CDR1 is MDHEN and CDR2 is SYDVKM. V was cut by 5 bases and J by 0 bases, with 14 bases left in between. The CDR3 sequence: CASSPTGTTSYEQYF. The CDR3 nucleotides are TGTGCCAGCAGTCCCACGGGCACTACCTCCTACGAGCAGTACTTC.

This clonotype was picked up many times. V usage is TRBV5-1 and J usage is TRBJ2-3; 9 bases are a match to TRBD1. J lost 3 bases, V lost 3 bases, and 2 bases had no gene match. The V gene's germline CDR1 is SGHRS and CDR2 YFSETQ. CDR3 length: 14 residues. CDR3 sequence reads: CASSWGQGTDTQYF. The CDR3 DNA reads as TGCGCCAGCAGCTGGGGACAGGGAACAGATACGCAGTATTTT.

This clonotype has only one observation. A much larger clone differs from this one at a single base, so this may be a read error. The chain uses TRBV9 and TRBJ1-1, with D tentatively TRBD1 (5 bases). The V gene's germline CDR1 is SGDLS and CDR2 YYNGEE. CDR3 length equals 14 residues. CDR3 bases: TGTACCAGCAGCAGAGATGATGGGGCCACTGAAGCTTTCTTT. Amino acid sequence: CTSSRDDGATEAFF.

This clonotype was counted at least ten times. J is TRBJ2-2 and V is TRBV5-1, with D perhaps matching TRBD1 or TRBD2 (5 bases each). The CDR3 sequence is 14 residues long. Trimming stripped 3 bases from V and 8 bases from J, with 14 bases between. The V gene's germline CDR1 is SGHRS and CDR2 YFSETQ. The CDR3 DNA is TGCGCCAGCAGCTGGGACCCTCAGGGAGGGGAGCTGTTTTTT. Protein: CASSWDPQGGELFF.

Points on this clonotype: Since a much larger clone is just one base distant, this may be a read error. The chain uses TRBV5-1 and TRBJ1-2; no firm D call. Germline V gene data show CDR1 as SGHRS and CDR2 as YFSETQ. This CDR3 contains 17 residues. Trimming removed 0 bases at V and 1 base at J, with 16 bases between. CDR3 sequence: CASSLDAVPIYNYGYTF. As DNA, the CDR3 is TGCGCCAGCAGCTTGGATGCAGTCCCAATCTATAACTATGGCTACACCTTC.

This clonotype occurred many times. The chain links TRBV29-1 to TRBJ2-5, with 8 bases fitting TRBD2. Germline CDR1 is SQVTM and CDR2 is ANQGSEA. V shed 0 bases and J 6 bases; nucleotides not matched to a gene: 12. The CDR3 covers 16 residues. The CDR3 loop reads CSVEDFQRGTEQTQYF. The CDR3 DNA is TGCAGCGTTGAAGATTTCCAGCGGGGGACCGAACAGACCCAGTACTTC.

The sample holds many counts of this clonotype. The chain couples TRBV12-3 or TRBV12-4 to TRBJ2-7; 7 bases are a match to TRBD1. The CDR3 consists of 13 residues. V shed 9 bases, J shed 2 bases, and the junction held 7 bases outside the gene matches. CDR3 DNA: TGTGCCAGGCCCCGGGACAGCCCCTACGAGCAGTACTTC. Residues: CARPRDSPYEQYF.

This clonotype was seen more than once but under ten times. The chain combines TRBV7-9 with TRBJ2-3; D perhaps matches TRBD1 (5 bases). This CDR3 is built from 17 residues. Trimming removed 6 bases at V and 0 bases at J, with 19 bases between. CDR1 and CDR2 from the germline V gene are SEHNR and FQNEAQ (reference sequence). The CDR3 sequence: CASRRLDSVSSTDTQYF. CDR3 bases: TGTGCCAGCAGAAGGCTCGACAGTGTCTCTAGCACAGATACGCAGTATTTT. Drawing the rest from reference TRBV7-9 and TRBJ2-3, the complete variable domain is DTGVSQNPRHKITKRGQNVTFRCDPISEHNRLYWYRQTLGQGPEFLTYFQNEAQLEKSRLLSDRFSAERPKGSFSTLEIQRTEQGDSAMYLCASRRLDSVSSTDTQYFGPGTRLTVL.

This clonotype was seen only a few times. The V call is TRBV7-2, the J call TRBJ1-1; no firm D call. The CDR3 has 13 residues. CDR1 and CDR2 (germline): SGHTA, FQGNSA. V was cut by 3 bases and J by 1 base, with 6 bases left in between. The CDR3 sequence: CASSFGTNTEAFF. The DNA of the CDR3 is TGTGCCAGCAGCTTCGGCACGAACACTGAAGCTTTCTTT.

In this sample, this clonotype turned up many times. This chain connects TRBV5-4 to TRBJ2-3; D is unclear. The V and J ends lost 4 bases and 6 bases respectively, with 9 bases between them. The CDR3 covers 12 residues. In germline, CDR1 is SGHNT, CDR2 YYREEE (reference sequence). The CDR3 loop reads CASSPGGDTQYF. The CDR3, as DNA: TGTGCCAGCAGCCCCGGTGGGGATACGCAGTATTTT.

The CDR3 here is CSVGGDSNQPQHF. The CDR3 bases are TGCAGCGTTGGAGGTGATAGCAATCAGCCCCAGCATTTT. This chain joins TRBV29-1 and TRBJ1-5; D call uncertain. CDR1 is SQVTM and CDR2 is ANQGSEA in the germline V gene. V was pared by 4 bases and J by 0 bases, with 7 bases between. CDR3 size: 13 residues.

In this sample, this clonotype turned up many times. V is TRBV10-2 and J is TRBJ1-4; tentatively, D is TRBD1 (5 bases). The CDR3 runs to 14 residues. Per the germline V gene, CDR1 is WSHSY and CDR2 is SAAADI. V shed 6 bases and J shed 8 bases, with 16 bases lying between them. As DNA, the CDR3 is TGCGCCAGCAGCGAATCGGGGGTTAGCGAAAAACTGTTTTTT. Protein sequence: CASSESGVSEKLFF.

Ten or more counts support this clonotype. The V call is TRBV4-2, the J call TRBJ2-3; TRBD2 agrees at 9 bases. Germline V gene data show CDR1 as LGHNA and CDR2 as YNFKEQ. The CDR3 sequence is 15 residues long. The V segment lost 0 bases and the J segment 7 bases; nucleotides outside the gene matches: 5. The CDR3 is CASSQEGLAGHTQYF. The DNA of the CDR3 is TGTGCCAGCAGCCAAGAGGGACTAGCCGGGCATACGCAGTATTTT.

There are many counts of this clonotype. The CDR3 sequence: CASSQQMNTEAFF. The CDR3 region has the DNA TGTGCCAGCAGTCAACAGATGAACACTGAAGCTTTCTTT. The chain carries TRBV12-3 or TRBV12-4 and TRBJ1-1; D remains ambiguous. V was pared by 5 bases and J by 0 bases, with 7 bases between. This CDR3 is built from 13 residues.

This clonotype has a count of ten or more. The chain is built from TRBV10-3 and TRBJ2-7; a possible D gene is TRBD2 (5 bases). V was clipped by 2 bases and J by 0 bases, with 5 bases between them. Germline V gene sequence: CDR1 ENHRY, CDR2 SYGVKD. The CDR3 has 13 residues. This chain's CDR3 is CAISEEGSYEQYF. DNA for the CDR3: TGTGCCATCAGTGAGGAGGGCTCCTACGAGCAGTACTTC.

This clonotype was seen repeatedly, ten times or more. The rearrangement uses TRBV5-5 and TRBJ2-5; TRBD1 aligns across 7 bases. The CDR3 sequence is 18 residues long. The J segment lost 1 base and the V segment lost 0 bases, leaving 12 bases of the junction unmatched. CDR1 is SGHKS and CDR2 is YYEKEE in the germline V gene (reference sequence). The CDR3 loop reads CASSLGPPRQGPQETQYF. The CDR3 region has the DNA TGTGCCAGCAGCTTGGGACCCCCGAGACAGGGACCCCAAGAGACCCAGTACTTC.

This clonotype has ten or more counts. This chain connects TRBV6-1 to TRBJ2-2, with 9 positions matching TRBD2. Germline CDR1 MNHNS, CDR2 SASEGT. The CDR3 has 15 amino acids. Trimming removed 5 bases from V and 7 bases from J; junction bases left unmatched: 8. The CDR3 loop is CASSLAGGLSGELFF. CDR3 DNA sequence: TGTGCCAGCAGTCTGGCGGGGGGGCTTAGCGGGGAGCTGTTTTTT.

Only a few counts were recorded for this clonotype. The chain is built from TRBV7-9 and TRBJ1-6; unclear D gene. The ends were cut back, 5 bases at V and 0 bases at J, with 14 bases in the middle. CDR3 length: 17 residues. CDR1 and CDR2 (germline): SEHNR, FQNEAQ (reference sequence). Written as DNA, the CDR3 is TGTGCCAGCAGCGCAGTACACTCCAGCTCCTATAATTCACCCCTCCACTTT. Translating gives CASSAVHSSSYNSPLHF.

This clonotype was counted ten times or more. This rearrangement joins TRBV5-1 to TRBJ1-6; D unclear. V was pared by 4 bases and J by 3 bases, with 23 bases between. Germline V lookup: CDR1 SGHRS, CDR2 YFSETQ. The CDR3 sequence is 19 residues long. The CDR3 nucleotides read TGCGCCAGCAGCCCCACAACTCTCGAAACTGCAGGCTATAATTCACCCCTCCACTTT. Its protein is CASSPTTLETAGYNSPLHF.

Ten or more counts support this clonotype. The CDR3 protein is CASSVGGRDEQFF. The CDR3 nucleotides are TGTGCCAGCAGCGTAGGGGGGAGGGATGAGCAGTTCTTC. The chain is built from TRBV9 and TRBJ2-1; TRBD2 agrees at 7 bases. The V gene end was trimmed by 0 bases and the J gene end by 8 bases; junction bases not matched to a gene: 2. Germline V gives CDR1 SGDLS, CDR2 YYNGEE. The CDR3 runs 13 residues.

In its sample, this clonotype was seen many times. The rearrangement links TRBV20-1 to TRBJ2-7; TRBD2 agrees at 7 bases. In germline, CDR1 is DFQATT, CDR2 SNEGSKA (reference sequence). With V trimmed by 5 bases and J by 1 base, 8 bases remained unmatched. The CDR3 consists of 14 residues. The CDR3 DNA reads TGCAGTGCTTCGGGGGAGGGAACTTCCTACGAGCAGTACTTC. Protein product: CSASGEGTSYEQYF.

The genes are TRBV2 and TRBJ2-3, with 11 bases lining up with TRBD2. Germline CDR1 reads SNHLY; CDR2 reads FYNNEI. The V and J ends lost 11 bases and 2 bases, in that order; junction bases with no gene match: 18. The CDR3 is 18 amino acids. CDR3: CAFSPSTGLAGHTDTQYF. CDR3 DNA sequence: TGTGCCTTCAGCCCCTCTACTGGACTAGCGGGTCACACAGATACGCAGTATTTT.

The table lists this clonotype with many counts. The V call is TRBV29-1, the J call TRBJ2-7, with TRBD1 matching over 7 bases. CDR3 length: 12 residues. The trim removed 6 bases at V and 1 base at J, leaving 3 bases unmatched. Germline V lookup: CDR1 SQVTM, CDR2 ANQGSEA. The CDR3 loop reads CSVKGQSYEQYF. The CDR3 nucleotides are TGCAGCGTAAAGGGACAGTCCTACGAGCAGTACTTC.